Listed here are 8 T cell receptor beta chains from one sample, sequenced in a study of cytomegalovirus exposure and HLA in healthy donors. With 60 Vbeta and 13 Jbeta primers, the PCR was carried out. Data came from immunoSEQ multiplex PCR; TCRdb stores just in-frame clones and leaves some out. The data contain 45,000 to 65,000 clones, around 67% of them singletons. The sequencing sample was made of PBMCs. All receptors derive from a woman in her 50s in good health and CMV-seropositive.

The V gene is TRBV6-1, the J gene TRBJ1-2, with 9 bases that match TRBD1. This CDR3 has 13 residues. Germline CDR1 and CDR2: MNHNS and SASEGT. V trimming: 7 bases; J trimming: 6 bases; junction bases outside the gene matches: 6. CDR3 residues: CASTGDRAHGYTF. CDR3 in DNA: TGTGCCAGCACCGGGGACAGGGCGCATGGCTACACCTTC.

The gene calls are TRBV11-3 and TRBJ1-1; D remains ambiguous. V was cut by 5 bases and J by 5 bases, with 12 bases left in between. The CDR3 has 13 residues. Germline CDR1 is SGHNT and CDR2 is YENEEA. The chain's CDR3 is CASSPRGETEAFF. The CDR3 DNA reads TGTGCCAGCAGCCCACGGGGAGAAACTGAAGCTTTCTTT.

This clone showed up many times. Written as DNA, the CDR3 is TGCGCCAGCAGCCCCACAGACCTTACCTCTGGAAACACCATATATTTT. Translation gives CASSPTDLTSGNTIYF. This chain connects TRBV4-3 to TRBJ1-3; D ambiguous. Germline V lookup: CDR1 LGHNA, CDR2 YSLEER. Trimming stripped 4 bases from V and 0 bases from J, with 13 bases between. The CDR3 loop spans 16 amino acids.

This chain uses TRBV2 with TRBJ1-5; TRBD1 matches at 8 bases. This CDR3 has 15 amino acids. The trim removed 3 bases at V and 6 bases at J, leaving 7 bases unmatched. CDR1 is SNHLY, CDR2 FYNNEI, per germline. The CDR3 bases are TGTGCCAGCAGTGAGGACAGGGTGATCCGTCAGCCCCAGCATTTT. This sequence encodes CASSEDRVIRQPQHF. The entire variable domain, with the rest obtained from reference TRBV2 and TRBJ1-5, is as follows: EPEVTQTPSHQVTQMGQEVILRCVPISNHLYFYWYRQILGQKVEFLVSFYNNEISEKSEIFDDQFSVERPDGSNFTLKIRSTKLEDSAMYFCASSEDRVIRQPQHFGDGTRLSIL.

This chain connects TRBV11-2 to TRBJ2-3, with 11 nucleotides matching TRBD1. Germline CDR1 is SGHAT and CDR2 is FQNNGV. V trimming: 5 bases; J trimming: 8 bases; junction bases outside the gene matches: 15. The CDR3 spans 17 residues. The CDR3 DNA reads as TGTGCCAGCAGCGTGGCCGGGACAGGGGGAATCTGGAGTACGCAGTATTTT. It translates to CASSVAGTGGIWSTQYF.

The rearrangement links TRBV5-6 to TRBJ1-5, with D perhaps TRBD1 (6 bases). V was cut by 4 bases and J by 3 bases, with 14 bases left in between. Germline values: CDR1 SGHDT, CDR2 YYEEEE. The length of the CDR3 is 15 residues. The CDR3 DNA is TGTGCCAGCAGCCGGGGACAAGGGAACAATCAGCCCCAGCATTTT. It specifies CASSRGQGNNQPQHF.

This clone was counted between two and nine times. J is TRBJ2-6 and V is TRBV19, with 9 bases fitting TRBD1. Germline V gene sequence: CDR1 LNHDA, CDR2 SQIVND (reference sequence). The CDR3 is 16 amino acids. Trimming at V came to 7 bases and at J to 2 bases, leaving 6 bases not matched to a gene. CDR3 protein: CASTDRGAAGANVLTF. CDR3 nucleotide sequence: TGTGCCAGTACCGACAGGGGGGCGGCTGGGGCCAACGTCCTGACTTTC. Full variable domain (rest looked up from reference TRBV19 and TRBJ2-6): DGGITQSPKYLFRKEGQNVTLSCEQNLNHDAMYWYRQDPGQGLRLIYYSQIVNDFQKGDIAEGYSVSREKKESFPLTVTSAQKNPTAFYLCASTDRGAAGANVLTFGAGSRLTVL.

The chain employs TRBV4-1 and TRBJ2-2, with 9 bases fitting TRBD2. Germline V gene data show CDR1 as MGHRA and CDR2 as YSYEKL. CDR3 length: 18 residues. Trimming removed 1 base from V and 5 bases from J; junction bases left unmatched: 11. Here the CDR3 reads CASSQGGSGSGRTGELFF. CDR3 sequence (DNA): TGCGCCAGCAGCCAAGGAGGCTCGGGGAGCGGGAGGACCGGGGAGCTGTTTTTT.